The 32 T cell receptor beta chains below were found in one sample sequenced in a study of blood T cell repertoires in COVID-19. Here immunoSEQ multiplex PCR was the method, and the copy in TCRdb shows in-frame clones only, minus some. The repertoire consists of hundreds of thousands of clones, with about 80% occurring once and the leading ten covering approximately 5%. The sequencing input was PBMCs or T cells enriched from blood (not recorded which). The origin of the receptors is a woman aged 50 to 60 who had been exposed to COVID-19.

This clone was seen more than once but under ten times. The chain combines TRBV5-1 with TRBJ1-3; no reliable D call. Trimming removed 4 bases from V and 0 bases from J, with 8 bases in between. Germline V gives CDR1 SGHRS, CDR2 YFSETQ. The CDR3 is made up of 14 amino acids. In DNA, the CDR3 is TGCGCCAGCAGCCTAGATAGCTCTGGAAACACCATATATTTT. It yields the protein CASSLDSSGNTIYF.

The V gene is TRBV12-3 or TRBV12-4, the J gene TRBJ2-5; maybe TRBD1 (6 bases). This CDR3 has 13 residues. V dropped 5 bases and J dropped 3 bases, with 10 bases sitting between them. CDR3 in DNA: TGTGCCAGCAGTCCTCCAGGGGAAGAGACCCAGTACTTC. This translates into CASSPPGEETQYF.

The chain recombines TRBV6-6 with TRBJ2-2; the match to TRBD2 covers 8 bases. The CDR3 consists of 14 residues. Trimming removed 6 bases from V and 6 bases from J; junction bases left unmatched: 6. CDR1 and CDR2 from the germline V gene are MNHNY and SVGAGI (reference sequence). CDR3 in amino acids: CASRYSGEAGELFF. In DNA form, the CDR3 reads TGTGCCAGCAGATATAGCGGGGAGGCCGGGGAGCTGTTTTTT.

The V gene is TRBV28, the J gene TRBJ1-6, with no clear D. Trimming left V 6 bases short and J 8 bases short, with 20 bases between. CDR3 length: 16 residues. Germline CDR1 MDHEN, CDR2 SYDVKM. DNA for the CDR3: TGTGCCAGCAGCCCCCGGGAAGGGATTGGGTATTCACCCCTCCACTTT. Protein product: CASSPREGIGYSPLHF.

CDR3 residues: CASSIPQYPGELFF. The CDR3 coding sequence is TGTGCCAGTAGTATCCCGCAGTACCCCGGGGAGCTGTTTTTT. The gene calls are TRBV19 and TRBJ2-2, with unresolved D. Between the trimmed V and J ends, which lost 3 bases and 6 bases, there was a span of 11 bases. This CDR3 contains 14 residues. Per germline, CDR1 LNHDA and CDR2 SQIVND (reference sequence). Filled out from reference TRBV19 and TRBJ2-2, the complete variable domain reads DGGITQSPKYLFRKEGQNVTLSCEQNLNHDAMYWYRQDPGQGLRLIYYSQIVNDFQKGDIAEGYSVSREKKESFPLTVTSAQKNPTAFYLCASSIPQYPGELFFGEGSRLTVL.

This clone has just a few counts. The rearrangement links TRBV3-1 (or the pseudogene TRBV3-2) to TRBJ1-1; tentatively, D is TRBD1 (5 bases). The germline V and J ends were trimmed by 2 bases and 4 bases, with 8 bases remaining between them. The CDR3 loop spans 13 amino acids. Germline V lookup: CDR1 LGHDT, CDR2 YNNKEL (reference sequence). The CDR3 loop is CASSQSGSTEAFF. DNA of the CDR3: TGTGCCAGCAGCCAATCAGGGTCCACTGAAGCTTTCTTT.

This chain connects TRBV5-1 to TRBJ2-5; weak D call: TRBD2 (6 bases). This CDR3 region has 13 residues. The ends were cut back, 4 bases at V and 5 bases at J, with 12 bases in the middle. Germline V gene lookup returns CDR1 SGHRS and CDR2 YFSETQ. The CDR3 DNA reads TGCGCCAGCAGCGGGGGGTGGTCCGAGACCCAGTACTTC. It translates to CASSGGWSETQYF.

This chain connects TRBV27 to TRBJ1-3; 9 bases match TRBD1. V was pared by 0 bases and J by 3 bases, with 6 bases of the junction left unmatched. CDR3 size: 17 residues. The germline V gene encodes CDR1 MNHEY and CDR2 SMNVEV (reference sequence). The chain's CDR3 is CASSLSFGTGIGNTIYF. The CDR3 nucleotides are TGTGCCAGCAGTTTATCATTTGGGACAGGGATTGGAAACACCATATATTTT.

A single count supports this clone. The chain couples TRBV6-4 to TRBJ1-1; no clear D. The CDR3 covers 16 residues. Germline CDR1 MRHNA, CDR2 SNTAGT. The V end was cut by 3 bases, the J end by 3 bases, with 17 bases between. CDR3 bases: TGTGCCAGCAGTGATAGGCAGCGGGTGGGGTACACTGAAGCTTTCTTT. Protein product: CASSDRQRVGYTEAFF.

This clone was seen once. V is TRBV7-2 and J is TRBJ2-5, with 8 bases fitting TRBD1. The V gene end was trimmed by 3 bases and the J gene end by 5 bases; junction bases not matched to a gene: 14. The CDR3 covers 17 residues. Germline V gives CDR1 SGHTA, CDR2 FQGNSA. The CDR3 bases are TGTGCCAGCAGCTTCCTAGGCATCGGCAGGGGGCTTGAGACCCAGTACTTC. It translates to CASSFLGIGRGLETQYF.

J is TRBJ2-1 and V is TRBV19; D ambiguous. The V end lost 5 bases, the J end lost 8 bases, and 10 bases lay between the germline ends. In germline, CDR1 is LNHDA, CDR2 SQIVND (reference sequence). The CDR3 contains 12 residues. DNA for the CDR3: TGTGCCAGTAGTTTGTCCCGGTATGAGCAGTTCTTC. It yields the protein CASSLSRYEQFF.

This clone occurred a few times. CDR3 in DNA: TGTGCCAGCAGCTTGAACGGGGGGATGAAAGAGACCCAGTACTTC. This translates into CASSLNGGMKETQYF. This chain uses TRBV5-5 with TRBJ2-5; TRBD2 agrees at 7 bases. V was clipped by 1 base and J by 3 bases; unmatched bases: 6. Germline assignment: CDR1 SGHKS and CDR2 YYEKEE (reference sequence). The CDR3 runs to 15 residues.

The rearrangement joins TRBV12-5 to TRBJ2-2; TRBD2 agrees at 12 bases. Germline trimming cut 7 bases from V and 4 bases from J; bases unmatched to any gene: 7. The germline V gene has CDR1 LGHNT and CDR2 FRNRAP. This CDR3 region has 16 residues. The CDR3: CASASGLAGFTGELFF. CDR3 DNA: TGTGCTAGTGCCTCCGGACTAGCGGGGTTCACCGGGGAGCTGTTTTTT.

V and J are TRBV11-2 and TRBJ1-2, with D maybe TRBD1 (6 bases). Per germline, CDR1 SGHAT and CDR2 FQNNGV. V was cut by 1 base and J by 6 bases, with 12 bases left in between. The CDR3 length is 14 residues. The CDR3 protein is CASSLAGGLDGYTF. Here the CDR3 DNA reads TGTGCCAGCAGCTTAGCGGGGGGCTTGGATGGCTACACCTTC.

The genes are TRBV18 and TRBJ1-1; 7 positions match TRBD1. This CDR3 spans 15 amino acids. V shed 5 bases, J shed 2 bases, and the junction held 8 bases outside the gene matches. Looked up from germline, CDR1 is KGHSH and CDR2 is LQKENI. Written as DNA, the CDR3 is TGTGCCAGCTCAATTGGACGGGACAGCAACACTGAAGCTTTCTTT. It translates to CASSIGRDSNTEAFF.

The chain couples TRBV2 to TRBJ2-7; 10 nucleotides match TRBD1. The germline V gene encodes CDR1 SNHLY and CDR2 FYNNEI. V lost 6 bases and J lost 8; bases outside the gene matches: 7. This CDR3 spans 13 amino acids. CDR3 nucleotide sequence: TGTGCCAGCAGCGCCGGGACAGGGGCACAGCAGTACTTC. Translating it yields CASSAGTGAQQYF.

Regarding this clone: A read error is likely, as this CDR3 ends without the conserved phenylalanine or tryptophan. The DNA is omitted, as the CDR3 cannot be located on it reliably, and the CDR3 follows TCRdb's listing. The chain is built from TRBV24-1 and TRBJ1-1. Germline loops: CDR1 KGHDR, CDR2 SFDVKD. Inclusive of both ends, the CDR3 amounts to 10 amino acids. This chain's CDR3 is CATSEAEKPI.

The rearrangement links TRBV11-3 to TRBJ2-1; the match to TRBD2 covers 9 bases. V was clipped by 0 bases and J by 11 bases; unmatched bases: 8. The germline V gene encodes CDR1 SGHNT and CDR2 YENEEA. This CDR3 is built from 15 residues. The CDR3 DNA is TGTGCCAGCAGCTTAGATCCTCTTAGCGGGGGCCAGCAGTTCTTC. It encodes CASSLDPLSGGQQFF. Full variable domain (remainder filled in from reference TRBV11-3 and TRBJ2-1): EAGVVQSPRYKIIEKKQPVAFWCNPISGHNTLYWYLQNLGQGPELLIRYENEEAVDDSQLPKDRFSAERLKGVDSTLKIQPAELGDSAVYLCASSLDPLSGGQQFFGPGTRLTVL.

The chain couples TRBV4-2 to TRBJ2-5; 8 nucleotides align to TRBD1. In germline, CDR1 is LGHNA, CDR2 YNFKEQ. Unmatched junction bases numbered 8, after V lost 4 bases and J lost 4 bases. The CDR3 has 15 residues. CDR3 bases: TGTGCCAGCAGCCCGACAGGGGACGGTAGAGAGACCCAGTACTTC. The encoded protein is CASSPTGDGRETQYF.

The gene calls are TRBV4-2 and TRBJ1-2, with D hard to call. V was shortened by 0 bases and J by 4 bases, with 15 bases between the two germline ends. The CDR3 is made up of 16 amino acids. Looked up from germline, CDR1 is LGHNA and CDR2 is YNFKEQ. CDR3 region: CASSQEELTGFYGYTF. The CDR3, as DNA: TGTGCCAGCAGCCAAGAGGAGCTTACGGGATTCTATGGCTACACCTTC.

This clone was seen a single time. J is TRBJ1-1 and V is TRBV10-2; a weak D match, TRBD1 (5 bases). Germline V gene data show CDR1 as WSHSY and CDR2 as SAAADI. V gave up 3 bases and J gave up 1 base, with 12 bases separating them. This CDR3 comprises 15 residues. The CDR3 reads CASSESWGGNTEAFF. For the CDR3, the DNA is TGCGCCAGCAGTGAATCTTGGGGGGGGAACACTGAAGCTTTCTTT.

The chain employs TRBV4-3 and TRBJ2-7; the D gene is possibly TRBD2 (7 bases). Germline lookup yields CDR1 LGHNA and CDR2 YSLEER. The length of the CDR3 is 16 residues. V lost 0 bases to trimming and J lost 5 bases, with 17 bases between them. CDR3 region: CASSQELGGAGHEQYF. The CDR3 DNA is TGCGCCAGCAGCCAAGAATTGGGGGGGGCGGGGCACGAGCAGTACTTC.

The rearrangement joins TRBV6-2 or TRBV6-3 to TRBJ2-5; 7 nucleotides match TRBD2. Unmatched junction bases numbered 11, after V lost 5 bases and J lost 2 bases. The CDR3 length is 16 residues. The germline gives CDR1 MNHEY, CDR2 SVGEGT. CDR3 amino acids: CASSRPRASGQETQYF. CDR3 nucleotides: TGTGCCAGCAGTCGGCCCAGGGCTAGCGGACAAGAGACCCAGTACTTC.

V usage is TRBV28 and J usage is TRBJ1-1, with no clear D. V lost 6 bases and J 8 bases, leaving 10 bases between the germline ends. CDR3 length: 11 residues. Per the germline V gene, CDR1 is MDHEN and CDR2 is SYDVKM. DNA of the CDR3: TGTGCCAGCAGATCCCCACGGGAAGCTTTCTTT. Protein sequence: CASRSPREAFF.

The chain carries TRBV30 and TRBJ2-5; TRBD2 aligns across 10 bases. The CDR3 spans 16 residues. V lost 1 base and J lost 3; bases outside the gene matches: 8. Germline V lookup: CDR1 GTSNPN, CDR2 SVGIG (reference sequence). The CDR3 region is CAWSDSPGLAKETQYF. In nucleotides, the CDR3 is TGTGCCTGGAGTGATTCCCCGGGACTAGCGAAAGAGACCCAGTACTTC.

The V and J genes are TRBV10-3 and TRBJ1-2; a weak D match, TRBD1 (5 bases). Germline assignment: CDR1 ENHRY and CDR2 SYGVKD. This CDR3 is 15 amino acids long. Trimming left V 2 bases short and J 2 bases short, with 12 bases between. CDR3: CAISESNDRNYGYTF. The DNA for the CDR3 is TGTGCCATCAGTGAGAGTAACGACAGAAACTATGGCTACACCTTC.

There are a few counts of this clone. CDR3 in DNA: TGTGCCAGCAGCTTATGGACAGGATTAGGCACAGATACGCAGTATTTT. Translation: CASSLWTGLGTDTQYF. This chain joins TRBV7-9 and TRBJ2-3; TRBD1 matches 7 bases. Per the germline V gene, CDR1 is SEHNR and CDR2 is FQNEAQ (reference sequence). This CDR3 is 16 amino acids long. After removal of 2 bases from V and 1 base from J, the junction contained 6 bases not matched to a gene.

The chain links TRBV6-6 to TRBJ2-3; D is possibly TRBD1 or TRBD2 (5 bases each). V was cut by 5 bases and J by 3 bases, with 9 bases left in between. The CDR3 contains 13 residues. The germline V gene encodes CDR1 MNHNY and CDR2 SVGAGI (reference sequence). The CDR3 DNA follows: TGTGCCAGCAGTCGGGGCCTAACAGATACGCAGTATTTT. Protein sequence: CASSRGLTDTQYF.

The rearrangement links TRBV5-1 to TRBJ2-1; TRBD2 matches at 8 bases. This CDR3 has 12 residues. The V and J ends lost 4 bases and 10 bases, in that order; junction bases with no gene match: 4. Germline assignment: CDR1 SGHRS and CDR2 YFSETQ. DNA of the CDR3: TGCGCCAGCAGCCAACTAGCGGACGAGCAGTTCTTC. Translation: CASSQLADEQFF.

This clone was picked up a small number of times. The gene calls are TRBV7-2 and TRBJ2-2, with D possibly matching TRBD2 (5 bases). This CDR3 has 14 amino acids. V was shortened by 1 base and J by 3 bases, with 6 bases between the two germline ends. Germline V gene lookup returns CDR1 SGHTA and CDR2 FQGNSA. In DNA form, the CDR3 reads TGTGCCAGCAGCTTAGTGAGGGACACCGGGGAGCTGTTTTTT. Protein sequence: CASSLVRDTGELFF.

This rearrangement joins TRBV28 to TRBJ1-1, with 11 bases aligning to TRBD1. J gave up 4 bases and V 3 bases, and 7 bases lay outside the gene matches. The CDR3 is 16 residues long. Germline CDR1 and CDR2: MDHEN and SYDVKM. DNA for the CDR3: TGTGCCAGCAGTTTCCGGAGCGGGACAGGGGGCACTGAAGCTTTCTTT. Translating it yields CASSFRSGTGGTEAFF. The full variable domain, completed using reference TRBV28 and TRBJ1-1, is DVKVTQSSRYLVKRTGEKVFLECVQDMDHENMFWYRQDPGLGLRLIYFSYDVKMKEKGDIPEGYSVSREKKERFSLILESASTNQTSMYLCASSFRSGTGGTEAFFGQGTRLTVV.

V and J are TRBV3-1 (or the pseudogene TRBV3-2) and TRBJ1-1, with a tentative D call TRBD1 (6 bases). The CDR3 length is 14 residues. The V end lost 5 bases, the J end lost 1 base, and 11 bases lay between the germline ends. Germline V gene lookup returns CDR1 LGHDT and CDR2 YNNKEL (reference sequence). CDR3 loop: CASSSGTPNTEAFF. In nucleotides, the CDR3 is TGTGCCAGCAGCTCCGGGACACCGAACACTGAAGCTTTCTTT.